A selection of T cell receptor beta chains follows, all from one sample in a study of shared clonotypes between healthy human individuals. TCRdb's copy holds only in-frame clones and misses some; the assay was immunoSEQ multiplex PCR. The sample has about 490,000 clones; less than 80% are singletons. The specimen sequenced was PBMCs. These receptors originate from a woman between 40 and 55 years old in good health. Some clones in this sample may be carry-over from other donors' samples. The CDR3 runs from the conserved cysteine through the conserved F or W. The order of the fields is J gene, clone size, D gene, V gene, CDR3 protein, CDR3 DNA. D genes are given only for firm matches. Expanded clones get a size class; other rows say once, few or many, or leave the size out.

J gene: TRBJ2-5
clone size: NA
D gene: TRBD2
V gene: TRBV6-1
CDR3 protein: CASRISGGQETQYF
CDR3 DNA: TGTGCCAGCAGGATCAGCGGGGGACAAGAGACCCAGTACTTC

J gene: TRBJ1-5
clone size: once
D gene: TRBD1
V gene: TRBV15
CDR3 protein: CATSRARWDTGGSDRVYEPQHF
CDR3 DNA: TGTGCCACCAGCAGGGCCAGGTGGGACACAGGGGGCTCCGACCGGGTGTATGAGCCCCAGCATTTT

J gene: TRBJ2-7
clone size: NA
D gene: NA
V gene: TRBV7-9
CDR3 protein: CASSLNSEGRQYF
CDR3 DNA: TGTGCCAGCAGCTTAAACTCGGAGGGTAGGCAGTACTTC

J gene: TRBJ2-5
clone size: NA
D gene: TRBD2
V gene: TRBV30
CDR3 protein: CAWSAGLAGVQETQYF
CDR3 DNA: TGTGCCTGGAGTGCGGGACTAGCGGGGGTACAAGAGACCCAGTACTTC

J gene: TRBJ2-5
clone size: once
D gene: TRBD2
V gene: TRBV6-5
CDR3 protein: CASSSGLAGEETQYF
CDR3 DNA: TGTGCCAGCAGTTCGGGACTAGCGGGAGAAGAGACCCAGTACTTC

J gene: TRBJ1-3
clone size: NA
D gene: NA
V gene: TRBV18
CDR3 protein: CASSATGSPSGNTIYF
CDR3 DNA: TGTGCCAGCTCAGCAACAGGGTCCCCCTCTGGAAACACCATATATTTT

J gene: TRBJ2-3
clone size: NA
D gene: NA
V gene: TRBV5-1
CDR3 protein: CASSLGPRRSTDTQYF
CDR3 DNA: TGCGCCAGCAGCTTGGGACCCCGGAGGTCCACAGATACGCAGTATTTT

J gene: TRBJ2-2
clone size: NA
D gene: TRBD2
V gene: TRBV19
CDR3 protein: CASSMSGRDTGELFF
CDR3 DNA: TGTGCCAGTAGTATGAGCGGGAGAGACACCGGGGAGCTGTTTTTT

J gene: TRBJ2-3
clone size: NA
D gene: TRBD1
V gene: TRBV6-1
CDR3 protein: CASSDRGRTDTQYF
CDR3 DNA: TGTGCCAGCAGTGACAGGGGGCGCACAGATACGCAGTATTTT

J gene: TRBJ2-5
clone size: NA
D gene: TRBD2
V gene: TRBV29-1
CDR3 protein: CSGRLAGRETQYF
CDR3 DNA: TGCAGCGGACGACTAGCGGGGAGAGAGACCCAGTACTTC

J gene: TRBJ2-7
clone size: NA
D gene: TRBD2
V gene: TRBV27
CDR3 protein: CASMVGGGKYEQYF
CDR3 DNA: TGTGCCAGCATGGTTGGGGGGGGGAAATACGAGCAGTACTTC